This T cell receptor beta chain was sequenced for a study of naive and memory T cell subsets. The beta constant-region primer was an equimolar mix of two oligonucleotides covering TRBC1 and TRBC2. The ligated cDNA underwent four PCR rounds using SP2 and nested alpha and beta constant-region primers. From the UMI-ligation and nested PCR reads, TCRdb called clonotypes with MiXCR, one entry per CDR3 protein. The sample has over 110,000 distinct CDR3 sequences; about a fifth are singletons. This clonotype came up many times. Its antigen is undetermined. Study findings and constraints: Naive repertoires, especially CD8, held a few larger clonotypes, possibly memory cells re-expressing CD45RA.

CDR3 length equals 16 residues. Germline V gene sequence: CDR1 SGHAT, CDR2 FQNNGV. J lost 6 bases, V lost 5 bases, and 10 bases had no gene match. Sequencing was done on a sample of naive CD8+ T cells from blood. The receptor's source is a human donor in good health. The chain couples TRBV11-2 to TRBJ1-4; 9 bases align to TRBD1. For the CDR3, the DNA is TGTGCCAGCAGCCAAACCCGGGACAGGGAATATGAAAAACTGTTTTTT. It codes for CASSQTRDREYEKLFF. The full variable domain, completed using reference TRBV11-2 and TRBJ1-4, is EAGVAQSPRYKIIEKRQSVAFWCNPISGHATLYWYQQILGQGPKLLIQFQNNGVVDDSQLPKDRFSAERLKGVDSTLKIQPAKLEDSAVYLCASSQTRDREYEKLFFGSGTQLSVL.